One and the same sample provided the 18 T cell receptor beta chains below, sequenced in a study of shared clonotypes between healthy human individuals. Naive-designated CD8 cells lacked CD45RO, were positively enriched for CCR7, and omitted terminally differentiated effector memory CD45RA+ cells. The repertoire was sequenced with immunoSEQ multiplex PCR; TCRdb's copy has only in-frame clones and lacks some. The repertoire holds around 2,000,000 clones, with approximately 94% as singletons. Source material: naive CD8+ T cells from PBMCs. The receptors shown here come from a man aged 18 to 30 in good health. Some clones in this sample may be carry-over from other donors' samples.

This clone came up once. The chain is built from TRBV9 and TRBJ2-5; the match to TRBD2 covers 10 bases. This CDR3 contains 14 residues. V lost 3 bases, J lost 4 bases, and 3 bases stayed unmatched. Germline loops: CDR1 SGDLS, CDR2 YYNGEE. The CDR3, as DNA: TGTGCCAGCAGCGCTAGCGGGGGTGGAGAGACCCAGTACTTC. As protein: CASSASGGGETQYF.

J is TRBJ2-2 and V is TRBV11-3, with D perhaps being TRBD1 or TRBD2 (5 bases each). Germline lookup yields CDR1 SGHNT and CDR2 YENEEA. The germline V and J ends were trimmed by 5 bases and 4 bases, with 14 bases remaining between them. The length of the CDR3 is 15 residues. In DNA form, the CDR3 reads TGTGCCAGCAGCAAAAGGGACGGTGGCACCGGGGAGCTGTTTTTT. It specifies CASSKRDGGTGELFF.

V usage is TRBV4-1 and J usage is TRBJ2-2, with D possibly being TRBD1 (5 bases). The CDR3 has 17 amino acids. Germline CDR1 is MGHRA and CDR2 is YSYEKL. The V gene lost 4 bases and the J gene lost 1 base, with 16 bases spanning the gap. This CDR3 reads CASSPLQGLGNTGELFF. CDR3 sequence (DNA): TGCGCCAGCAGCCCATTGCAGGGCCTGGGGAACACCGGGGAGCTGTTTTTT.

Written as DNA, the CDR3 is TGTGCCAGGGTTCCTAGGGCCTCAAATCAGCCCCAGCATTTT. This encodes CARVPRASNQPQHF. The chain has TRBV19 and TRBJ1-5; D is undetermined. Looked up from germline, CDR1 is LNHDA and CDR2 is SQIVND (reference sequence). The CDR3 runs 14 residues. V lost 9 bases to trimming and J lost 4 bases, with 16 bases between them.

This sequence joins TRBV7-2 and TRBJ2-1, with TRBD2 identical over 8 bases. Germline values: CDR1 SGHTA, CDR2 FQGNSA. Trimming cost V 1 base and J 0 bases; bases outside gene matches: 2. The CDR3 is 16 residues long. This chain's CDR3 is CASSLGGRPSYNEQFF. CDR3 nucleotides: TGTGCCAGCAGCTTAGGCGGGAGGCCCTCCTACAATGAGCAGTTCTTC.

Concerning this clone: Other DNA sequences from this sample encode an identical CDR3 as well. The chain recombines TRBV5-1 with TRBJ2-7, with 9 positions matching TRBD2. The CDR3 is made up of 16 amino acids. In germline, CDR1 is SGHRS, CDR2 YFSETQ. The V gene end was trimmed by 0 bases and the J gene end by 6 bases; junction bases not matched to a gene: 10. The CDR3 DNA reads TGCGCCAGCAGCTTGGGTCTCGCGGGAGGGCCGGGCGAGCAGTACTTC. Its protein product is CASSLGLAGGPGEQYF. Full variable domain (missing parts from reference TRBV5-1 and TRBJ2-7): KAGVTQTPRYLIKTRGQQVTLSCSPISGHRSVSWYQQTPGQGLQFLFEYFSETQRNKGNFPGRFSGRQFSNSRSEMNVSTLELGDSALYLCASSLGLAGGPGEQYFGPGTRLTVT.

This clone was detected only once. This chain connects TRBV2 to TRBJ2-7, with 12 nucleotides matching TRBD2. The germline gives CDR1 SNHLY, CDR2 FYNNEI. J gave up 7 bases and V 5 bases, and 15 bases lay outside the gene matches. The CDR3 covers 17 residues. The CDR3: CASSHGSPSGRAGEQYF. DNA of the CDR3: TGTGCCAGCAGTCACGGCTCGCCTAGCGGGAGGGCCGGGGAGCAGTACTTC.

The chain has TRBV19 and TRBJ1-5, with D possibly being TRBD1 (5 bases). V was trimmed by 11 bases and J by 2 bases, leaving 19 bases between them. The germline gives CDR1 LNHDA, CDR2 SQIVND (reference sequence). This CDR3 region has 15 residues. CDR3 nucleotides: TGTGCCTCAGTAAGTGGCAGGGAAGGCAATCAGCCCCAGCATTTT. Amino acid sequence: CASVSGREGNQPQHF.

This sequence joins TRBV27 and TRBJ2-7, with D possibly matching TRBD2 (6 bases). This CDR3 is 13 amino acids long. Trimming left V 3 bases short and J 5 bases short, with 11 bases between. Looked up from germline, CDR1 is MNHEY and CDR2 is SMNVEV (reference sequence). The DNA for the CDR3 is TGTGCCAGCAGTTTTGCGGGGAACAACGAGCAGTACTTC. Translated, it gives CASSFAGNNEQYF.

V and J are TRBV12-5 and TRBJ2-2; the D gene is possibly TRBD1 (6 bases). Trimming shortened V by 0 bases and J by 2 bases, and 13 bases separated the two germline ends. This CDR3 region has 17 residues. In germline, CDR1 is LGHNT, CDR2 FRNRAP. The CDR3 here is CASGLVVLGTNTGELFF. CDR3 DNA: TGTGCTAGTGGTTTGGTAGTTCTCGGGACAAACACCGGGGAGCTGTTTTTT.

Comment on this clone: Within the sample, other DNA sequences also encode this same CDR3. The gene calls are TRBV7-8 and TRBJ2-5, with 15 bases lining up with TRBD2. The CDR3 covers 15 residues. Germline-derived CDR1 and CDR2 are SGHVS and FQNEAQ. V shed 3 bases and J 5 bases; nucleotides not matched to a gene: 1. This CDR3 reads CASSLGLAGGETQYF. The CDR3 DNA sequence: TGTGCCAGCAGCTTGGGACTAGCGGGAGGTGAGACCCAGTACTTC. The full variable domain, completed using reference TRBV7-8 and TRBJ2-5, is GAGVSQSPRYKVAKRGQDVALRCDPISGHVSLFWYQQALGQGPEFLTYFQNEAQLDKSGLPSDRFFAERPEGSVSTLKIQRTQQEDSAVYLCASSLGLAGGETQYFGPGTRLLVL.

This chain joins TRBV7-9 and TRBJ2-2, with a possible D match to TRBD1 (6 bases). V shed 0 bases and J shed 1 base, with 12 bases lying between them. The CDR3 sequence is 17 residues long. Germline assignment: CDR1 SEHNR and CDR2 FQNEAQ (reference sequence). The CDR3 loop is CASSLAEGVWNTGELFF. The CDR3 bases are TGTGCCAGCAGCTTAGCTGAGGGGGTTTGGAACACCGGGGAGCTGTTTTTT.

This chain connects TRBV13 to TRBJ2-2; 8 bases agree with TRBD2. The CDR3 runs 15 residues. V dropped 5 bases and J dropped 6; count of bases not matched to a gene: 8. Germline values: CDR1 PRHDT, CDR2 FYEKMQ (reference sequence). This CDR3 reads CASSLSGRSPGELFF. CDR3 DNA sequence: TGTGCCAGCAGCCTAAGCGGGAGATCTCCCGGGGAGCTGTTTTTT.

The chain uses TRBV7-9 and TRBJ2-5; 9 bases map to TRBD2. Germline CDR1 reads SEHNR; CDR2 reads FQNEAQ (reference sequence). The CDR3 spans 16 residues. Trimming at V came to 5 bases and at J to 4 bases, leaving 11 bases not matched to a gene. The CDR3 DNA sequence: TGTGCCAGCAGCACCCAGACTAGCGGTGCGTTAGAGACCCAGTACTTC. It encodes CASSTQTSGALETQYF. Full variable domain (missing parts from reference TRBV7-9 and TRBJ2-5): DTGVSQNPRHKITKRGQNVTFRCDPISEHNRLYWYRQTLGQGPEFLTYFQNEAQLEKSRLLSDRFSAERPKGSFSTLEIQRTEQGDSAMYLCASSTQTSGALETQYFGPGTRLLVL.

Of note for this clone: Distinct nucleotide sequences in the sample also encode this CDR3. The chain combines TRBV27 with TRBJ1-2; D unclear. Germline-derived CDR1 and CDR2 are MNHEY and SMNVEV (reference sequence). Trimming stripped 5 bases from V and 0 bases from J, with 7 bases between. The CDR3 covers 13 residues. The CDR3 loop reads CASSVGANYGYTF. The CDR3 DNA reads as TGTGCCAGCAGTGTCGGGGCTAACTATGGCTACACCTTC.

The chain joins TRBV28 to TRBJ2-3; 8 bases map to TRBD2. Per germline, CDR1 MDHEN and CDR2 SYDVKM. The CDR3 consists of 17 residues. The J segment lost 0 bases and the V segment lost 3 bases, leaving 8 bases of the junction unmatched. The CDR3 spells CASSFNPGLESTDTQYF. In nucleotides, the CDR3 is TGTGCCAGCAGTTTCAATCCGGGACTAGAAAGCACAGATACGCAGTATTTT.

This clone was seen only once. Other DNA sequences in this sample translate to the same CDR3. This chain connects TRBV28 to TRBJ1-5; no definite D call. The CDR3 totals 12 residues. The germline V gene encodes CDR1 MDHEN and CDR2 SYDVKM. The germline V and J ends were trimmed by 2 bases and 5 bases, with 4 bases remaining between them. The CDR3 protein is CASSLPDQPQHF. In DNA, the CDR3 is TGTGCCAGCAGTTTACCAGATCAGCCCCAGCATTTT.

The rearrangement joins TRBV10-1 to TRBJ2-2; tentatively, D is TRBD2 (6 bases). The germline V gene has CDR1 WNHNN and CDR2 SYGVQD (reference sequence). V lost 2 bases and J 6 bases, leaving 16 bases between the germline ends. The CDR3 runs to 16 residues. The DNA for the CDR3 is TGCGCCAGCAGTGAGGGGGGAATAGGGGAGGCCGGGGAGCTGTTTTTT. It translates to CASSEGGIGEAGELFF.